This T cell receptor beta chain comes out of a study of T-cell reconstitution after alpha-beta-depleted transplantation in children. Unique molecular identifiers were built into the TCRbeta library. TCRdb re-called the PCR reads through MiXCR, storing one row per CDR3 protein. The data contain about 500,000 distinct CDR3 sequences, about 33% of them singletons. The CDR3 is 15 amino acids. CDR1 and CDR2 from the germline V gene are SGDLS and YYNGEE. V was pared by 0 bases and J by 4 bases, with 12 bases between. The specimen comprised PBMCs from the stem cell graft donor, sampled from the stem cell graft. This chain links TRBV9 with TRBJ2-3, with D perhaps matching TRBD2 (6 bases). The clonotype originates from a human donor who donated a stem cell graft to a child with aplastic anemia. The CDR3 nucleotides read TGTGCCAGCAGCGTAGCGGGAGTGGGCGCAGATACGCAGTATTTT. Its protein product is CASSVAGVGADTQYF.